The sequence of this T cell receptor (beta chain) was determined in a study of EBV T-cell therapy then PD-1 blockade in nasopharyngeal carcinoma. Treatment in this sample: AdE1-LMPpoly-expanded autologous EBV-specific T-cell therapy followed by anti-PD-1 nivolumab. Assay used: immunoSEQ multiplex PCR; TCRdb lists only in-frame clones, some missing. The table records 19,000 or so clones, approximately 80% of them present only once. On this clone itself: Its antigen is as yet unknown.

V was trimmed by 0 bases and J by 4 bases, leaving 7 bases between them. The germline V gene has CDR1 SGDLS and CDR2 YYNGEE. This CDR3 is built from 13 residues. This sequence joins TRBV9 and TRBJ1-1; D perhaps matches TRBD1 (5 bases). This material consisted of CD8+ T cells from blood, taken at day 0 from a patient whose treatment included autologous EBV-specific T cells and nivolumab. This clonotype was obtained from a man aged 35 to 55 with nasopharyngeal carcinoma. The CDR3 DNA reads as TGTGCCAGCAGCGTAGGGGGGATCACTGAAGCTTTCTTT. Its protein is CASSVGGITEAFF.